The clone carrying this T cell receptor beta chain was seen many times. Orbital computed tomography, together with clinical symptoms, serum thyroxine, TRAb and thyroid ultrasound, was used for diagnosis. Trimming cost V 7 bases and J 7 bases; bases outside gene matches: 8. This CDR3 spans 13 amino acids. CDR1 is LNHDA and CDR2 is SQIVND in the germline V gene (reference sequence). TCR beta CDR3 regions were amplified from RNA transcripts. An initial RT-PCR round employing HTBI primers preceded a second-round multiplex PCR. TCRdb recomputed calls from the multiplex PCR reads with MiXCR, one row per CDR3 protein. This sample has around 1,000,000 distinct CDR3 sequences, with 35% to 45% found just once. This record belongs to a study of Graves' ophthalmopathy and Graves' hyperthyroidism.

The clonotype was recovered from an adult man with Graves' hyperthyroidism. Sequencing used peripheral blood or thyroid tissue (not recorded which). The chain couples TRBV19 to TRBJ1-2, with 8 bases matching TRBD1. The chain's CDR3 is CASMVPGGRGYTF. The CDR3 region has the DNA TGTGCCAGTATGGTCCCAGGGGGCCGTGGCTACACCTTC.